This TCR beta chain appears in the sequencing data of a study of beta chain features in type 1 diabetes. Details on this clone: One junction end disagrees with the germline gene, perhaps due to a read error.

A sort by CD45RO/CCR7/CD25/CD127/CD95/CD27 yielded CD4+ naive, central memory, regulatory and stem cell-like memory cells. Every bit of the isolated RNA underwent reverse transcription, so sequencing read expressed TCRB transcripts. Naive, central memory and regulatory T cell samples came to a mean of around 3.5 million reads. Repertoires were generated with immunoSEQ multiplex PCR, while TCRdb's copy carries only in-frame clones and drops some. The table shows hundreds of thousands of clones, with around an eighth occurring only once. There are 13 residues in the CDR3. From germline, CDR1 is MNHNY and CDR2 SVGAGI (reference sequence).

The rearrangement links TRBV6-6 to TRBJ1-2; possibly TRBD1 for D (6 bases). The material sequenced was naive CD4+ T cells from blood. The receptor comes from a man aged 18 to 35 in good health. DNA for the CDR3: TGTGCCAGCAGTCACTCCGGGACAAACGGCTACACCTTC. It encodes CASSHSGTNGYTF.